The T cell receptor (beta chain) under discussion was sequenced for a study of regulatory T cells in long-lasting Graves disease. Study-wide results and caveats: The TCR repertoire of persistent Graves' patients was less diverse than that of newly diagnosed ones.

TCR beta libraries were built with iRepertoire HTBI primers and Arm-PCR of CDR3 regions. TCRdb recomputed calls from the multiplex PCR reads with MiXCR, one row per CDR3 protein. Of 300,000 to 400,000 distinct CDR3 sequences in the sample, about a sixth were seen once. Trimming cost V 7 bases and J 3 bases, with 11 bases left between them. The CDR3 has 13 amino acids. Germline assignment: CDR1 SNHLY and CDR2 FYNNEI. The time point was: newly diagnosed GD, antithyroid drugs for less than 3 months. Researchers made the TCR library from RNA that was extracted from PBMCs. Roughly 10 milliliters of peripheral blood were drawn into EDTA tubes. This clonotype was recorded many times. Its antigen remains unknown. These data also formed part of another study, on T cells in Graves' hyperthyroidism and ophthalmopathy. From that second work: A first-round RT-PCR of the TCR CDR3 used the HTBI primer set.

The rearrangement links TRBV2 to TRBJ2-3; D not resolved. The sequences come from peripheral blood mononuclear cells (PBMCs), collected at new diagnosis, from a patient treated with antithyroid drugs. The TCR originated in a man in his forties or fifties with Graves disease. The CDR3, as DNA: TGTGCCAGCAAGCGAGTCCAGACAGATACGCAGTATTTT. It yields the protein CASKRVQTDTQYF.